Listed below are T cell receptor beta chains from one sample, sequenced in a study of OX40 agonist ivuxolimab in advanced cancers. Profiling relied on immunoSEQ multiplex PCR, and the TCRdb table lists in-frame clones only, not all of them. The sample includes 70,000 to 75,000 clones, 70% to 85% seen only once; the top ten take over 0.95%. The sequenced sample was CD4+ or CD8+ T cells sorted from blood, obtained in a trial of the OX40 agonist ivuxolimab. These receptors were taken from an adult with an advanced solid tumor such as melanoma, head and neck, liver or kidney cancer. The conserved cysteine and the conserved F or W are not part of the CDR3 here. A D gene is named only where the DNA matches it firmly.

v_gene | len | d_gene | CDR3aa
TRBV10-3 | 12 | TRBD1 | AIRGDRGEGGYT
TRBV18 | 15 | TRBD1 | ASSPDRAGSGNQPQH
TRBV5-6 | 15 | TRBD1 | ASSLLTGGAAKNIQY
TRBV7-6 | 18 | TRBD1 | ASSLFPSRDRTTDNSPLH
TRBV5-6 | 12 | . | ASSRRSSSYGYT
TRBV18 | 17 | TRBD1 | ASSRRVSSGGQQQFSYT
TRBV9 | 12 | TRBD1 | ASSVGQGVSPLH
TRBV7-2 | 11 | . | ASSPGGGNEQF
TRBV5-1 | 12 | TRBD2 | ASSSGTSLETQY
TRBV5-8 | 13 | TRBD1 | ASSLGTGVAYGYT
TRBV2 | 13 | . | ASLVGGSGKDGYT
TRBV4-3 | 15 | . | ASSQGTRTAPGNTIY
TRBV10-3 | 12 | TRBD1 | AIMPGQGADTQY
TRBV5-4 | 15 | . | ASSLGTDILAKNIQY
TRBV19 | 16 | TRBD1 | ASSMSGQGLSTNEKLF
TRBV10-3 | 14 | TRBD1 | AISESRGLNTGELF
TRBV7-9 | 11 | . | ASSPQPNYGYT
TRBV5-1 | 11 | . | ASSLALGAEAF
TRBV6-5 | 13 | . | ASTHQSGFTDTQY
TRBV7-9 | 13 | TRBD1 | ASRRTGGAYEKLF
TRBV5-1 | 12 | . | ASSFESSTDTQY
TRBV7-9 | 15 | TRBD1 | ASSPYSTGIVRTEAF
TRBV10-1 | 18 | TRBD2 | ASSVSLAGGTGSGANVLT
TRBV5-4 | 11 | . | ASSLLGNSPLH
TRBV19 | 10 | . | ASMRKNEKLF
TRBV27 | 11 | . | ASSFRSVDTQY
TRBV19 | 11 | TRBD1 | ASNEGAGYGYT
TRBV7-9 | 13 | . | ASSLVRGLNTEAF
TRBV27 | 11 | . | ASSFERNTEAF
TRBV5-1 | 11 | . | ASDGKNTGELF
TRBV19 | 13 | TRBD1 | ASSRLTGGVYGYT
TRBV9 | 12 | . | ASSPPGASYGYT
TRBV9 | 16 | TRBD1 | ASSAPSWTGAGANVLT
TRBV5-8 | 11 | . | ASTGIGDGGYT
TRBV9 | 13 | TRBD1 | ASSVTGRGNYGYT
TRBV5-4 | 13 | TRBD1 | ASSVNHFQGAGYT
TRBV4-1 | 16 | TRBD2 | ASSQDPFSGGLTGELF
TRBV6-5 | 12 | . | ASSYSRTVQPQH
TRBV6-1 | 12 | . | ASSDFPGGYEQY
TRBV7-2 | 11 | . | ASSPPRIDEQY
TRBV7-2 | 12 | . | ASSYQEANSPLH
TRBV12-2 | 13 | . | ASRRGTSLVYEQY
TRBV11-3 | 13 | . | ASSPRDTTNTEAF
TRBV5-6 | 11 | . | ASSLGQRYGYT
TRBV7-3 | 12 | TRBD1 | ASSRQGSTDTQY
TRBV5-5 | 12 | . | ASSPVDGNYGYT
TRBV15 | 13 | . | ATSRDLGQLYGYT
TRBV11-2 | 13 | TRBD1 | ASSHGGQEDEKLF
TRBV6-5 | 13 | . | ASSERGLSGNTIY
TRBV4-3 | 12 | . | ASSQERGTYEQY
TRBV5-5 | 11 | . | ASSTDSNQPQH
TRBV2 | 12 | TRBD1 | ASSPGQSQETQY
TRBV4-2 | 15 | TRBD1 | ASSQGGITGGGETQY
TRBV6-6 | 10 | . | ASSYSRVTQY
TRBV10-1 | 9 | TRBD2 | ASGLVGELF